Below, 19 T cell receptor beta chains from the same sample are listed, as sequenced in a study of shared clonotypes between healthy human individuals. The data were produced by immunoSEQ multiplex PCR, yet TCRdb's version contains in-frame clones alone and is incomplete. The table shows over 750,000 clones, with 90% to 97% occurring only once. The naive CD8 subset, CD45RO-negative cells positively selected for CCR7, excluded terminally differentiated effector memory CD45RA+ cells. Sequenced material: naive CD8+ T cells sorted from blood. Source of these receptors: a man aged 30 to 45 in good health.

The chain is built from TRBV28 and TRBJ1-5; possibly TRBD1 for D (5 bases). CDR1 and CDR2 (germline): MDHEN, SYDVKM. With 5 bases removed from V and 7 bases from J, the gap between germline ends came to 24 bases. CDR3 size: 17 residues. Here the CDR3 reads CASSPPAGRAGQQPQHF. The CDR3 DNA reads as TGTGCCAGCAGTCCCCCCGCAGGGCGGGCGGGGCAACAGCCCCAGCATTTT.

The genes are TRBV27 and TRBJ1-5; TRBD1 is a possible D gene (5 bases). Germline V gene data show CDR1 as MNHEY and CDR2 as SMNVEV (reference sequence). This CDR3 contains 13 residues. V was cut by 4 bases and J by 6 bases, with 10 bases left in between. CDR3 sequence: CASSSGPGQPQHF. The DNA for the CDR3 is TGTGCCAGCAGTTCAGGGCCGGGTCAGCCCCAGCATTTT.

The V gene is TRBV28, the J gene TRBJ2-2, with D perhaps TRBD1 or TRBD2 (6 bases each). The germline V gene has CDR1 MDHEN and CDR2 SYDVKM. Trimming left V 5 bases short and J 7 bases short, with 17 bases between. The length of the CDR3 is 15 residues. The CDR3 sequence: CASSLMTGGGGELFF. CDR3 coding DNA: TGTGCCAGCAGTCTGATGACAGGAGGGGGCGGGGAGCTGTTTTTT.

This chain uses TRBV11-2 with TRBJ2-7; 7 nucleotides agree with TRBD2. The CDR3 extends over 15 amino acids. V shed 1 base and J 7 bases; nucleotides not matched to a gene: 10. CDR1 is SGHAT, CDR2 FQNNGV, per germline. CDR3 residues: CASSLGIPGGDEQYF. In DNA form, the CDR3 reads TGTGCCAGCAGCTTAGGAATTCCGGGAGGCGATGAGCAGTACTTC.

The chain links TRBV5-1 to TRBJ2-1, with 9 bases lining up with TRBD2. CDR1 is SGHRS and CDR2 is YFSETQ in the germline V gene. The CDR3 spans 16 residues. Unmatched junction bases numbered 3, after V lost 0 bases and J lost 2 bases. CDR3 amino acids: CASSLGASGAYNEQFF. The CDR3 bases are TGCGCCAGCAGCTTGGGGGCTAGCGGGGCCTACAATGAGCAGTTCTTC. Full variable domain (remainder filled in from reference TRBV5-1 and TRBJ2-1): KAGVTQTPRYLIKTRGQQVTLSCSPISGHRSVSWYQQTPGQGLQFLFEYFSETQRNKGNFPGRFSGRQFSNSRSEMNVSTLELGDSALYLCASSLGASGAYNEQFFGPGTRLTVL.

The chain uses TRBV11-3 and TRBJ2-3; a weak D match, TRBD2 (6 bases). Trimming removed 2 bases from V and 4 bases from J, with 16 bases in between. The length of the CDR3 is 16 residues. The V gene's germline CDR1 is SGHNT and CDR2 YENEEA. As DNA, the CDR3 is TGTGCCAGCAGCTTAATGGGGGGAGAGCATGCAGATACGCAGTATTTT. Protein product: CASSLMGGEHADTQYF.

The chain combines TRBV19 with TRBJ2-1; D is possibly TRBD1 (6 bases). The CDR3 contains 15 residues. CDR1 LNHDA and CDR2 SQIVND come from the germline V gene (reference sequence). V dropped 6 bases and J dropped 2 bases, with 14 bases sitting between them. DNA for the CDR3: TGTGCCAGTAGAGGACGGGACACCACCTACAATGAGCAGTTCTTC. This codes for CASRGRDTTYNEQFF.

Here the CDR3 reads CASTQGAIVEQYF. CDR3 nucleotide sequence: TGTGCCAGTACACAGGGGGCCATCGTCGAGCAGTACTTC. The chain carries TRBV25-1 and TRBJ2-7, with 9 positions matching TRBD1. The CDR3 covers 13 residues. Germline lookup yields CDR1 MGHDK and CDR2 SYGVNS. V was pared by 9 bases and J by 6 bases, with 9 bases of the junction left unmatched.

About this clone itself: The same CDR3 can be traced to other DNA sequences in this sample. The chain has TRBV13 and TRBJ2-7; weak D call: TRBD1 (7 bases). The CDR3 contains 14 residues. V lost 0 bases to trimming and J lost 4 bases, with 10 bases between them. Germline V CDR1 and CDR2: PRHDT, FYEKMQ (reference sequence). The DNA of the CDR3 is TGTGCCAGCAGCTTAGGGACAGGGAGGTACGAGCAGTACTTC. Translating it yields CASSLGTGRYEQYF.

The chain employs TRBV11-2 and TRBJ2-1; unclear D gene. The V gene lost 5 bases and the J gene lost 9 bases, with 17 bases spanning the gap. Looked up from germline, CDR1 is SGHAT and CDR2 is FQNNGV. This CDR3 comprises 14 residues. CDR3 amino acids: CASSGDPGPREQFF. The CDR3 DNA follows: TGTGCCAGCAGCGGGGATCCAGGTCCGCGTGAGCAGTTCTTC.

This rearrangement joins TRBV4-1 to TRBJ2-1; weak D call: TRBD1 (6 bases). The CDR3 is 15 amino acids. The V and J ends lost 1 base and 2 bases respectively, with 9 bases between them. Germline V CDR1 and CDR2: MGHRA, YSYEKL. The CDR3 is CASSQGGGTYNEQFF. The CDR3 bases are TGCGCCAGCAGCCAAGGTGGGGGCACCTACAATGAGCAGTTCTTC.

The chain employs TRBV9 and TRBJ1-1; D is possibly TRBD1 (6 bases). This CDR3 has 13 amino acids. CDR1 and CDR2 from the germline V gene are SGDLS and YYNGEE. The V and J ends lost 1 base and 6 bases respectively, with 10 bases between them. The CDR3 coding sequence is TGTGCCAGCAGCGTAAGTGGGGGCGCTGAAGCTTTCTTT. Its protein is CASSVSGGAEAFF.

The J gene is TRBJ2-5, the V gene TRBV27, with 9 bases matching TRBD2. Per germline, CDR1 MNHEY and CDR2 SMNVEV (reference sequence). The CDR3 is 17 residues long. J gave up 5 bases and V 5 bases, and 15 bases lay outside the gene matches. The CDR3 DNA follows: TGTGCCAGCAGTCTCCTTAGGCTAGCGGGACCGGCCGAGACCCAGTACTTC. It is translated as CASSLLRLAGPAETQYF.

The chain couples TRBV27 to TRBJ2-1; weak D call: TRBD2 (5 bases). From germline, CDR1 is MNHEY and CDR2 SMNVEV (reference sequence). The V end was cut by 0 bases, the J end by 10 bases, with 7 bases between. The CDR3 has 12 residues. CDR3 DNA sequence: TGTGCCAGCAGTTTATCTAGCGCCGAGCAGTTCTTC. Translation: CASSLSSAEQFF.

Of note for this clone: Other nucleotide sequences from this sample produce the same CDR3. The chain joins TRBV11-2 to TRBJ2-3; D is uncertain. Germline-derived CDR1 and CDR2 are SGHAT and FQNNGV. With 1 base removed from V and 5 bases from J, the gap between germline ends came to 4 bases. This CDR3 has 12 residues. The CDR3 loop reads CASSLGGDTQYF. The CDR3 DNA is TGTGCCAGCAGCTTAGGCGGAGATACGCAGTATTTT.

The V call is TRBV9, the J call TRBJ2-7; D tentatively fits TRBD1 or TRBD2 (5 bases each). Trimming stripped 0 bases from V and 3 bases from J, with 16 bases between. CDR1 is SGDLS, CDR2 YYNGEE, per germline. The length of the CDR3 is 16 residues. DNA of the CDR3: TGTGCCAGCAGCGTAGGTGATTTGGGACGGAACTACGAGCAGTACTTC. This encodes CASSVGDLGRNYEQYF.

J is TRBJ2-7 and V is TRBV19, with D maybe TRBD2 (5 bases). Germline V gene data show CDR1 as LNHDA and CDR2 as SQIVND (reference sequence). The CDR3 consists of 15 residues. Trimming took off 0 bases at V and 1 base at J, with 10 bases between the two ends. The CDR3 sequence is CASSIDPRGSYEQYF. The CDR3 bases are TGTGCCAGTAGTATAGATCCCCGGGGATCCTACGAGCAGTACTTC.

The rearrangement joins TRBV7-9 to TRBJ2-2; either TRBD1 or TRBD2 may fit D (5 bases each). V lost 5 bases to trimming and J lost 3 bases, with 13 bases between them. Germline loops: CDR1 SEHNR, CDR2 FQNEAQ (reference sequence). This CDR3 contains 15 residues. Written as DNA, the CDR3 is TGTGCCAGCAGCGAAGGGGAGACGGACACCGGGGAGCTGTTTTTT. Its protein is CASSEGETDTGELFF. Variable domain in full (rest from reference TRBV7-9 and TRBJ2-2): DTGVSQNPRHKITKRGQNVTFRCDPISEHNRLYWYRQTLGQGPEFLTYFQNEAQLEKSRLLSDRFSAERPKGSFSTLEIQRTEQGDSAMYLCASSEGETDTGELFFGEGSRLTVL.

This clone showed up just a few times. The chain employs TRBV11-2 and TRBJ2-1; TRBD2 agrees at 8 bases. Germline-derived CDR1 and CDR2 are SGHAT and FQNNGV. J lost 15 bases, V lost 1 base, and 8 bases had no gene match. This CDR3 comprises 13 residues. CDR3 loop: CASSLVVGRATFF. The CDR3 nucleotides read TGTGCCAGCAGCTTAGTTGTCGGGAGGGCCACGTTCTTC. The full variable domain, in which reference TRBV11-2 and TRBJ2-1 provide the parts outside the CDR3, is EAGVAQSPRYKIIEKRQSVAFWCNPISGHATLYWYQQILGQGPKLLIQFQNNGVVDDSQLPKDRFSAERLKGVDSTLKIQPAKLEDSAVYLCASSLVVGRATFFGPGTRLTVL.